Listed below are T cell receptor beta chains from one sample, sequenced in a study of T cells in Graves' hyperthyroidism and ophthalmopathy. TCRdb re-called the multiplex PCR reads through MiXCR, storing one row per CDR3 protein. Found here are 640,000 or so distinct CDR3 sequences, 12% to 15% of them singletons; the top ten hold over 6%. The sequenced material came from blood. These receptors were collected from a woman under 30 with Graves' ophthalmopathy. Each CDR3 is given with its conserved first and last residue. Fields, in order: V gene, J gene, CDR3 protein.

v_gene: TRBV12-3/TRBV12-4
j_gene: TRBJ2-1
CDR3aa: CASSSTGPILEQFF

v_gene: TRBV4-3
j_gene: TRBJ1-1
CDR3aa: CASSQERGNTEAFF

v_gene: TRBV6-2/TRBV6-3
j_gene: TRBJ2-7
CDR3aa: CASSSPGGAGLSYEQYF

v_gene: TRBV6-2/TRBV6-3
j_gene: TRBJ1-5
CDR3aa: CASTTGPNQPQHF

v_gene: TRBV7-2
j_gene: TRBJ2-4
CDR3aa: CASSLERGRGKNIQYF

v_gene: TRBV10-3
j_gene: TRBJ2-2
CDR3aa: CAISDYGRKNTGELFF

v_gene: TRBV6-1
j_gene: TRBJ2-3
CDR3aa: CASRSGSLFTDTQYF

v_gene: TRBV10-3
j_gene: TRBJ2-7
CDR3aa: CAISEDGRSEQYF

v_gene: TRBV7-3
j_gene: TRBJ2-2
CDR3aa: CASSQTGTGTNTGELFF

v_gene: TRBV18
j_gene: TRBJ2-7
CDR3aa: CASSPGLAVGEQYF

v_gene: TRBV11-2
j_gene: TRBJ2-3
CDR3aa: CASREIETSVVTDTQYF

v_gene: TRBV7-9
j_gene: TRBJ2-5
CDR3aa: CASNYGPLQYF

v_gene: TRBV28
j_gene: TRBJ2-1
CDR3aa: CASSLGGRGRNEQFF

v_gene: TRBV11-3
j_gene: TRBJ2-1
CDR3aa: CASVDHRGSVSYNEQFF

v_gene: TRBV28
j_gene: TRBJ2-1
CDR3aa: CASSRASGRNEQFF

v_gene: TRBV4-1
j_gene: TRBJ2-7
CDR3aa: CASSQDDRREQYF

v_gene: TRBV7-9
j_gene: TRBJ2-7
CDR3aa: CASSLAGSGHGIPYEQYF

v_gene: TRBV28
j_gene: TRBJ2-3
CDR3aa: CASSGLAGGRGDTQYF

v_gene: TRBV20-1
j_gene: TRBJ2-7
CDR3aa: CSASKRRRSYEQYF

v_gene: TRBV24-1
j_gene: TRBJ1-3
CDR3aa: CATESSGRGNTIYF

v_gene: TRBV27
j_gene: TRBJ2-1
CDR3aa: CASSFIPSGSYNEQFF

v_gene: TRBV7-9
j_gene: TRBJ2-7
CDR3aa: CASSLLTGLSSYEQYF

v_gene: TRBV27
j_gene: TRBJ2-2
CDR3aa: CASSLGSRENTGELFF

v_gene: TRBV20-1
j_gene: TRBJ1-2
CDR3aa: CSASGQGLYGYTF

v_gene: TRBV6-1
j_gene: TRBJ1-5
CDR3aa: CASTTGTDSNQPQHF

v_gene: TRBV5-5
j_gene: TRBJ2-6
CDR3aa: CASSHLGAAGPGANVLTF

v_gene: TRBV7-3
j_gene: TRBJ2-7
CDR3aa: CASSLKGQGGPTEQYF

v_gene: TRBV5-5
j_gene: TRBJ2-2
CDR3aa: CASSLFTKAGELFF

v_gene: TRBV7-9
j_gene: TRBJ1-1
CDR3aa: CASSSGRDVNTEAFF

v_gene: TRBV30
j_gene: TRBJ2-1
CDR3aa: CAWSTGRQFF

v_gene: TRBV12-3/TRBV12-4
j_gene: TRBJ2-7
CDR3aa: CASSATVADPREQYF

v_gene: TRBV19
j_gene: TRBJ2-6
CDR3aa: CASSPGTAKLGANVLTF

v_gene: TRBV19
j_gene: TRBJ2-6
CDR3aa: CASRLDRAGANVLTF

v_gene: TRBV4-1
j_gene: TRBJ1-6
CDR3aa: CASSLDGSGARSYNSPLHF

v_gene: TRBV11-3
j_gene: TRBJ2-5
CDR3aa: CASSTRTSSKTQYF

v_gene: TRBV6-2/TRBV6-3
j_gene: TRBJ2-7
CDR3aa: CASSYDSGSLFEQYF

v_gene: TRBV5-5
j_gene: TRBJ2-7
CDR3aa: CASSLGNRDVYEQYF

v_gene: TRBV28
j_gene: TRBJ2-3
CDR3aa: CASSLVNAARTDTQYF

v_gene: TRBV11-2
j_gene: TRBJ2-7
CDR3aa: CASSLRQGYEQYF

v_gene: TRBV4-3
j_gene: TRBJ2-7
CDR3aa: CASSQGGPGEQYF

v_gene: TRBV4-1
j_gene: TRBJ1-4
CDR3aa: CASSSSTGGGLDKLFF

v_gene: TRBV30
j_gene: TRBJ2-7
CDR3aa: CAWSGRLQYF

v_gene: TRBV28
j_gene: TRBJ1-1
CDR3aa: CASGDRAEAFF